The 3 T cell receptor beta chains below come from one sample, sequenced in a study of T cells in Graves' hyperthyroidism and ophthalmopathy. Amplification of TCR beta CDR3 regions used RNA as the template. First-round RT-PCR targeting the TCR CDR3 was performed with the HTBI primer set. TCRdb re-called the multiplex PCR reads with MiXCR, one entry per CDR3 protein. The sample has some 800,000 distinct CDR3 sequences, approximately 40% seen once. Input material: blood. These receptors were collected from a man between 18 and 29 years old with Graves' hyperthyroidism.

This clonotype was counted many times. J is TRBJ1-2 and V is TRBV19; no firm D call. V was cut by 5 bases and J by 6 bases, with 19 bases left in between. The CDR3 spans 15 residues. The V gene's germline CDR1 is LNHDA and CDR2 SQIVND (reference sequence). DNA for the CDR3: TGTGCCAGTAGTGAGGATTTATCCCCCCTCAATGGCTACACCTTC. As protein: CASSEDLSPLNGYTF.

The sample holds a few counts of this clonotype. The chain has TRBV30 and TRBJ2-7, with unresolved D. The ends were cut back, 1 base at V and 5 bases at J, with 6 bases in the middle. The CDR3 consists of 11 residues. The germline V gene has CDR1 GTSNPN and CDR2 SVGIG (reference sequence). The CDR3 loop is CAWSELNEQYF. DNA of the CDR3: TGTGCCTGGAGTGAGTTAAACGAGCAGTACTTC.

The CDR3 coding sequence is TGTGCCAGCAGCCAACGGACAGGGGCGACAGATACGCAGTATTTT. This encodes CASSQRTGATDTQYF. This chain joins TRBV7-9 and TRBJ2-3, with 9 bases that match TRBD1. Trimming removed 5 bases from V and 3 bases from J; junction bases left unmatched: 6. Germline V gene lookup returns CDR1 SEHNR and CDR2 FQNEAQ (reference sequence). This CDR3 has 15 residues.